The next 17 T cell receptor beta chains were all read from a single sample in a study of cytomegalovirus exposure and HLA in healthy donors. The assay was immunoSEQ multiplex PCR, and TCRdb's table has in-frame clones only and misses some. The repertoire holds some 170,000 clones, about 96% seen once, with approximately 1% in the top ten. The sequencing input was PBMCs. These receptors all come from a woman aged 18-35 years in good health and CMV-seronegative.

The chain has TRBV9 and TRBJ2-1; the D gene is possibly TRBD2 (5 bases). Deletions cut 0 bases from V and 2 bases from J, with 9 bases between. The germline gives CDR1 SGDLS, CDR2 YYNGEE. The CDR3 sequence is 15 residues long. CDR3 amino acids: CASSVGAAAYNEQFF. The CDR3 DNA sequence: TGTGCCAGCAGCGTAGGAGCAGCGGCCTACAATGAGCAGTTCTTC.

CDR3: CASSSEGHEQYF. The DNA for the CDR3 is TGTGCCAGCAGCTCAGAGGGCCACGAGCAGTACTTC. The chain couples TRBV7-9 to TRBJ2-7; perhaps TRBD2 as D (5 bases). With 4 bases removed from V and 5 bases from J, the gap between germline ends came to 9 bases. Per germline, CDR1 SEHNR and CDR2 FQNEAQ (reference sequence). CDR3 length: 12 amino acids.

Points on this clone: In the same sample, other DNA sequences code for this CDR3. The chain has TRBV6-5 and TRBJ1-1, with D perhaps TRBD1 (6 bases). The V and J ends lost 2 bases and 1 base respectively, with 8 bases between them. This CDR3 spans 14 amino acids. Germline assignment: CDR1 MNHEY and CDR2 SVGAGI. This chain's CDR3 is CASSYETGNTEAFF. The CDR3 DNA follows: TGTGCCAGCAGTTACGAGACAGGGAACACTGAAGCTTTCTTT.

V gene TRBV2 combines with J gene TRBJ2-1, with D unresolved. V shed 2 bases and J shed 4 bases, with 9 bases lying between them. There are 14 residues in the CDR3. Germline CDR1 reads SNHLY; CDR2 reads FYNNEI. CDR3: CASSELSTYNEQFF. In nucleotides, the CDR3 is TGTGCCAGCAGTGAACTTAGCACTTACAATGAGCAGTTCTTC. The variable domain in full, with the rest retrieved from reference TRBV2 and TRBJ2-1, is EPEVTQTPSHQVTQMGQEVILRCVPISNHLYFYWYRQILGQKVEFLVSFYNNEISEKSEIFDDQFSVERPDGSNFTLKIRSTKLEDSAMYFCASSELSTYNEQFFGPGTRLTVL.

CDR3 residues: CASSLIAGGPGGNEQFF. The CDR3 bases are TGTGCCAGCAGCTTAATAGCGGGGGGGCCTGGCGGCAATGAGCAGTTCTTC. V gene TRBV7-3 combines with J gene TRBJ2-1, with 11 bases matching TRBD2. Losses at the gene ends were 1 base for V and 6 bases for J; bases not matched to a gene: 8. Germline assignment: CDR1 SGHTA and CDR2 FQGTGA. CDR3 size: 17 residues. The full variable domain, rest sourced from reference TRBV7-3 and TRBJ2-1, is GAGVSQTPSNKVTEKGKYVELRCDPISGHTALYWYRQSLGQGPEFLIYFQGTGAADDSGLPNDRFFAVRPEGSVSTLKIQRTERGDSAVYLCASSLIAGGPGGNEQFFGPGTRLTVL.

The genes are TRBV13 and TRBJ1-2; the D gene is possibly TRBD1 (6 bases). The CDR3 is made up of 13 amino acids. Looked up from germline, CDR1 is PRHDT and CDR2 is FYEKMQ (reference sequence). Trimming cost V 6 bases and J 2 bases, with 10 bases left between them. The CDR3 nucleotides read TGTGCCAGCAGTTTAACAGGGAACTATGGCTACACCTTC. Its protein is CASSLTGNYGYTF.

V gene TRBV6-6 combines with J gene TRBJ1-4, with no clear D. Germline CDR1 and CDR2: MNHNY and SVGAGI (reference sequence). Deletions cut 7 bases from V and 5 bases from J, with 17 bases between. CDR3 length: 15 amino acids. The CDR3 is CASTFQRQLNEKLFF. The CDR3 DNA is TGTGCCAGCACCTTCCAGCGGCAGCTAAATGAAAAACTGTTTTTT.

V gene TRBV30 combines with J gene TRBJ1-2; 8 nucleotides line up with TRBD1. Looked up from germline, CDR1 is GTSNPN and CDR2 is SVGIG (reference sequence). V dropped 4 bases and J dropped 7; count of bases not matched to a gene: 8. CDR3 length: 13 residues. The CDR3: CAWKDREQGGYTF. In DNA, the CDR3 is TGTGCCTGGAAGGACAGGGAGCAGGGTGGCTACACCTTC.

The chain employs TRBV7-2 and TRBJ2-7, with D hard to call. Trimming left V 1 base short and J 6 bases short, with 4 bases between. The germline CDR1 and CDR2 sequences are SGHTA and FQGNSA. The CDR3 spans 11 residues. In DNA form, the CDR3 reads TGTGCCAGCAGCTTAGGTCTCGAGCAGTACTTC. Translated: CASSLGLEQYF.

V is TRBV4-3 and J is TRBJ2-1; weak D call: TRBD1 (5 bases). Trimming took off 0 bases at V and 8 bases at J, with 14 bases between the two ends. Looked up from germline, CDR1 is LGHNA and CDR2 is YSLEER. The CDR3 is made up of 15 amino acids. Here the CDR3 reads CASSQDLNRLDEQFF. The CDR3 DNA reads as TGCGCCAGCAGCCAAGATCTGAACAGGTTGGATGAGCAGTTCTTC.

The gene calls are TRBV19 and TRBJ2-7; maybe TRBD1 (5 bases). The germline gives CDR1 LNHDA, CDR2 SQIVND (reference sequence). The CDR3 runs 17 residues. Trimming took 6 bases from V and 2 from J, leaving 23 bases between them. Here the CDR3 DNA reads TGTGCCAGTAGCTCCACGGAAAATTGGGGCCAAACCTACGAGCAGTACTTC. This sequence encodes CASSSTENWGQTYEQYF. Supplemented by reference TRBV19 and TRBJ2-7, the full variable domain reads DGGITQSPKYLFRKEGQNVTLSCEQNLNHDAMYWYRQDPGQGLRLIYYSQIVNDFQKGDIAEGYSVSREKKESFPLTVTSAQKNPTAFYLCASSSTENWGQTYEQYFGPGTRLTVT.

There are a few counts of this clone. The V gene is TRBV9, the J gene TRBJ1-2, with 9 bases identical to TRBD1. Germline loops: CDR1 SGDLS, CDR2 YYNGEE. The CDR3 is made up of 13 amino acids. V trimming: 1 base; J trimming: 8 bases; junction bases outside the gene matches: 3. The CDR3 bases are TGTGCCAGCAGCGTAAGGACAGGGGTAGGCTACACCTTC. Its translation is CASSVRTGVGYTF.

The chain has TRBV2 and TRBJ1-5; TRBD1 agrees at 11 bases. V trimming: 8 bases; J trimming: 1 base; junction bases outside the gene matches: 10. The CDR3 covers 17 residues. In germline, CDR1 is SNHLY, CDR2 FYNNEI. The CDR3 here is CASGWTGGGRSNQPQHF. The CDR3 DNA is TGTGCCAGCGGCTGGACAGGGGGCGGAAGGAGCAATCAGCCCCAGCATTTT.

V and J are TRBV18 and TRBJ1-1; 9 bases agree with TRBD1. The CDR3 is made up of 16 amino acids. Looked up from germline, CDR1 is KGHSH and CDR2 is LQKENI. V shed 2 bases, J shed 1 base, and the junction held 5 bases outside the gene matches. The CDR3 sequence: CASSPRTGVGNTEAFF. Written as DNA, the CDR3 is TGTGCCAGCTCACCAAGGACAGGGGTAGGGAACACTGAAGCTTTCTTT.

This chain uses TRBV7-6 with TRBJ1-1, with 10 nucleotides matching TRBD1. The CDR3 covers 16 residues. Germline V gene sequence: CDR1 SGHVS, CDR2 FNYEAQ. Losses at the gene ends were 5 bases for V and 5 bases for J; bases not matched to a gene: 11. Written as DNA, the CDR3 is TGTGCCAGCAGCCAACGGACAGGGGGGGGACGGACTGAAGCTTTCTTT. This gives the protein CASSQRTGGGRTEAFF.

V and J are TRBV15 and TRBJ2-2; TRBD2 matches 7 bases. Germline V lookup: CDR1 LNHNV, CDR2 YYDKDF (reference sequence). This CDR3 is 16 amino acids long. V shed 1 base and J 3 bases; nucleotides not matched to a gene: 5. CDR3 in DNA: TGTGCCACCAGCAGAGGGCGGGGGACCTACACCGGGGAGCTGTTTTTT. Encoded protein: CATSRGRGTYTGELFF. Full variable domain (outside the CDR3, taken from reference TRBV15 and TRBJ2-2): DAMVIQNPRYQVTQFGKPVTLSCSQTLNHNVMYWYQQKSSQAPKLLFHYYDKDFNNEADTPDNFQSRRPNTSFCFLDIRSPGLGDTAMYLCATSRGRGTYTGELFFGEGSRLTVL.

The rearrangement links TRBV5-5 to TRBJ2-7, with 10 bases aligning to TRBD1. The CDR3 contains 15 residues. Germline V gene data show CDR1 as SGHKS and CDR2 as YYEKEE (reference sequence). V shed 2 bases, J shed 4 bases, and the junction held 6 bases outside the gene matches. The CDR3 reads CASSLAGQGVYEQYF. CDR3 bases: TGTGCCAGCAGCTTAGCCGGACAGGGGGTATACGAGCAGTACTTC.